This T cell receptor (beta chain) appears in the sequencing data of a study of shared clonotypes between healthy human individuals. The CDR3 has 12 residues. V lost 10 bases and J lost 4, with 14 bases in between. Per the germline V gene, CDR1 is MNHNS and CDR2 is SASEGT. Details on this clone: Its antigen is undetermined.

Using immunoSEQ multiplex PCR, the repertoire was profiled, and TCRdb retains in-frame clones only, with some absent. The data show fewer than 1.6 million clones, with 98% seen just once and about 0.34% held by the top ten. Study-wide results and limits: Limited genetic and exposure-history diversity came from having few donors.

This receptor was identified in a man aged 25-45 years in good health. The V and J genes are TRBV6-1 and TRBJ2-7; D gene ambiguous. What was sequenced was naive CD4+ T cells sorted from blood. Specified subset: CD45RA+ positively selected. The CDR3 loop is CATTAFRYEQYF. CDR3 nucleotides: TGTGCCACGACTGCTTTCAGGTACGAGCAGTACTTC.